This T cell receptor beta chain stems from a study of blood T cell repertoires in COVID-19. Study overall: There were acute and convalescent COVID-19 samples, and they came from the United States, Italy and Spain.

As processed by the authors: Estimation of nucleated cell counts relied on the amplification of reference gene primers. The assay was immunoSEQ multiplex PCR, and TCRdb's table has in-frame clones only and misses some. The V and J calls and clone size are taken from that table; D and trimming were inferred from the DNA. Of 30,000 to 45,000 clones in the sample, less than 95% were seen once. CDR3 length: 14 amino acids. Germline CDR1 reads SGHRS; CDR2 reads YFSETQ. V lost 8 bases to trimming and J lost 4 bases; unmatched junction nucleotides: 11. This clonotype was sampled from a human donor in a cohort sampled during active COVID-19. V is TRBV5-1 and J is TRBJ2-5, with 7 bases identical to TRBD1. Material: peripheral blood. The CDR3 loop reads CASSRQGERETQYF. The CDR3 coding sequence is TGCGCCAGTTCCAGGCAGGGGGAGAGAGAGACCCAGTACTTC. The complete variable domain, with remaining parts taken from reference TRBV5-1 and TRBJ2-5, reads KAGVTQTPRYLIKTRGQQVTLSCSPISGHRSVSWYQQTPGQGLQFLFEYFSETQRNKGNFPGRFSGRQFSNSRSEMNVSTLELGDSALYLCASSRQGERETQYFGPGTRLLVL.